The sequence of this T cell receptor beta chain was determined in a study of blood T cell repertoires in COVID-19. Study in general: T cells, B-cell-depleted T cells, or PBMCs provided the cDNA or gDNA that served as material.

Sequencing was performed with immunoSEQ multiplex PCR; in TCRdb, only in-frame clones are kept and a portion is missing. The sample records 95,000 to 150,000 clones, 81% being singletons. Seattle patients were enrolled while actively infected and followed longitudinally. Germline-derived CDR1 and CDR2 are LGHDT and YNNKEL (reference sequence). The germline V and J ends were trimmed by 2 bases and 6 bases, with 7 bases remaining between them. CDR3 length: 12 amino acids. V and J are TRBV3-1 (or the pseudogene TRBV3-2) and TRBJ1-2, with TRBD1 as a possible D gene (6 bases). The origin of this receptor is a young man with COVID-19, enrolled during active disease. The sample consisted of peripheral blood. CDR3 loop: CASSQYRDGYTF. The DNA for the CDR3 is TGTGCCAGCAGCCAATACAGGGATGGCTACACCTTC.